This TCR beta chain was sequenced during a study of T cells in Graves' hyperthyroidism and ophthalmopathy. Any patient presenting with uncontrolled infection, other autoimmune disease, pregnancy or lactation was left out. The CDR3 loop spans 11 amino acids. Per germline, CDR1 DFQATT and CDR2 SNEGSKA (reference sequence). This clonotype was recorded at least ten times. Its antigen is not identified. Findings and caveats of the study: Among thyroid clonotypes expanded above 0.001, most also appeared in blood.

The investigators amplified TCR beta CDR3 regions from RNA transcripts. During a first-round RT-PCR of the TCR CDR3, the HTBI primer set was used. TCRdb fed the multiplex PCR reads into MiXCR, producing one record per CDR3 protein. Of 300,000 to 350,000 distinct CDR3 sequences listed, 20% to 25% were seen once; the top ten hold less than 65%. Sample: blood. This receptor was taken from a woman aged 45 to 65 with Graves' hyperthyroidism. The chain links TRBV20-1 to TRBJ1-1, with a possible D match to TRBD1 (5 bases). The CDR3 DNA is TGCAGGGGGGGGAGAACCACTGAAGCTTTCTTT. Protein sequence: CRGGRTTEAFF.